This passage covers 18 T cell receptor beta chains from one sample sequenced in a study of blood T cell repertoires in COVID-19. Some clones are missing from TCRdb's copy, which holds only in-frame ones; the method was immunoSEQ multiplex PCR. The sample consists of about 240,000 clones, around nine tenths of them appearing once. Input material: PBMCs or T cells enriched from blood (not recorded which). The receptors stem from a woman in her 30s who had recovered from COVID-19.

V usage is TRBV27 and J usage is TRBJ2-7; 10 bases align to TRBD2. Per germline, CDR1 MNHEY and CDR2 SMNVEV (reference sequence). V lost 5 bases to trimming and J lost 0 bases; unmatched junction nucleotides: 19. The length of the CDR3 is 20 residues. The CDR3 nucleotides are TGTGCCAGCAGTCCCCGGGGAGGGAGTAGCGGGAGGACTCTCTCCTACGAGCAGTACTTC. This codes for CASSPRGGSSGRTLSYEQYF.

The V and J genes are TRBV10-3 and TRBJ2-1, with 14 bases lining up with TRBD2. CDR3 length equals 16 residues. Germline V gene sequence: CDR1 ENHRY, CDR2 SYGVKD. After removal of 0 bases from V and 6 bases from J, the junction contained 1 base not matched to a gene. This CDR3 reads CAISESGLAGGNEQFF. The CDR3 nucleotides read TGTGCCATCAGTGAGTCTGGACTAGCGGGAGGCAATGAGCAGTTCTTC.

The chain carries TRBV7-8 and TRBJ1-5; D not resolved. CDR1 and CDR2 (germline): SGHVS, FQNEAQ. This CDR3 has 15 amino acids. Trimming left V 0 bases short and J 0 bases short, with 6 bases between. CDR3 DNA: TGTGCCAGCAGCTTAGCGTCCCATAGCAATCAGCCCCAGCATTTT. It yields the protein CASSLASHSNQPQHF. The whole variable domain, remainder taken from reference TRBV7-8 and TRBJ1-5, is GAGVSQSPRYKVAKRGQDVALRCDPISGHVSLFWYQQALGQGPEFLTYFQNEAQLDKSGLPSDRFFAERPEGSVSTLKIQRTQQEDSAVYLCASSLASHSNQPQHFGDGTRLSIL.

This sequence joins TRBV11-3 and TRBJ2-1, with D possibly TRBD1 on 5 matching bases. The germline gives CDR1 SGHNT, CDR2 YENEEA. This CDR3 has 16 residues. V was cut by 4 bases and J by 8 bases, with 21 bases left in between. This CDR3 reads CASSSSYNQGFDEQFF. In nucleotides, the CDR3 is TGTGCCAGCAGCTCTTCATACAACCAGGGTTTTGATGAGCAGTTCTTC.

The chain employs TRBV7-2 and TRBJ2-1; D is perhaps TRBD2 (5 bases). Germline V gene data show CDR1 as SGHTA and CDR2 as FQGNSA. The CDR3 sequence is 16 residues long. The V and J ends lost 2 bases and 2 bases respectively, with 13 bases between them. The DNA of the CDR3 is TGTGCCAGCAGCTTAAGGAGACTATTCGCCTACAATGAGCAGTTCTTC. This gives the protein CASSLRRLFAYNEQFF.

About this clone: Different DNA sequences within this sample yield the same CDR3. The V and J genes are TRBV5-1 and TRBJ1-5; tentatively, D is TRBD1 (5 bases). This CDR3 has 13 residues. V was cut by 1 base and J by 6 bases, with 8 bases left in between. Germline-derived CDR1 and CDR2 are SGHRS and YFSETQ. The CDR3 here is CASSLTGSQPQHF. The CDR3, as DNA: TGCGCCAGCAGCTTGACAGGCAGTCAGCCCCAGCATTTT.

The CDR3 nucleotides are TGTGCCAGCTCACCAAGGGACTCCAATAATGAAAAACTGTTTTTT. It specifies CASSPRDSNNEKLFF. The rearrangement uses TRBV18 and TRBJ1-4; tentative D call: TRBD1 (5 bases). V lost 2 bases, J lost 4 bases, and 11 bases lay in between. In germline, CDR1 is KGHSH, CDR2 LQKENI. CDR3 length: 15 amino acids. Together with reference TRBV18 and TRBJ1-4, the CDR3 gives the full variable domain: NAGVMQNPRHLVRRRGQEARLRCSPMKGHSHVYWYRQLPEEGLKFMVYLQKENIIDESGMPKERFSAEFPKEGPSILRIQQVVRGDSAAYFCASSPRDSNNEKLFFGSGTQLSVL.

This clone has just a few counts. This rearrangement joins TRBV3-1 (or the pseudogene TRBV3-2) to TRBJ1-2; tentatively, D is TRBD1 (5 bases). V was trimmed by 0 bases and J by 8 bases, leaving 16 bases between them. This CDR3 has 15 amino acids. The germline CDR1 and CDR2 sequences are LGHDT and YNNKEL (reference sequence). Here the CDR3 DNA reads TGTGCCAGCAGCCAAGAAGGCAGGGTTGGTAGGGGCTACACCTTC. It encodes CASSQEGRVGRGYTF.

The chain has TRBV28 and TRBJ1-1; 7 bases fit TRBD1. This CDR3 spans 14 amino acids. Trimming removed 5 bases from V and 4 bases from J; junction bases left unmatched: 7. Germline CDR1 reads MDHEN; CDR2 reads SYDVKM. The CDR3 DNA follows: TGTGCCAGCAGTCTTAGACAGGGCATCACTGAAGCTTTCTTT. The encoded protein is CASSLRQGITEAFF. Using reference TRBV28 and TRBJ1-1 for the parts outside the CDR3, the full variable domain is DVKVTQSSRYLVKRTGEKVFLECVQDMDHENMFWYRQDPGLGLRLIYFSYDVKMKEKGDIPEGYSVSREKKERFSLILESASTNQTSMYLCASSLRQGITEAFFGQGTRLTVV.

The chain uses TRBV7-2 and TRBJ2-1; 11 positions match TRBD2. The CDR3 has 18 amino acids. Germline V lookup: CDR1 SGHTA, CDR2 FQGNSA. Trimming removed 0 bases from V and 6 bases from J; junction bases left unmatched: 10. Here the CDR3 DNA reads TGTGCCAGCAGCTTAGCCCTTCTTAGCGGGAGGGCCGGCAATGAGCAGTTCTTC. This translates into CASSLALLSGRAGNEQFF.

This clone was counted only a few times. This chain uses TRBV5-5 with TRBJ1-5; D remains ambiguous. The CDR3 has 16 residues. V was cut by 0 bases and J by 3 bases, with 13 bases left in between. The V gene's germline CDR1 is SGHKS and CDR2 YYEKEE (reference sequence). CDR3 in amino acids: CASSLDWSPVNQPQHF. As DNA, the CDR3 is TGTGCCAGCAGCTTGGATTGGAGTCCAGTCAATCAGCCCCAGCATTTT. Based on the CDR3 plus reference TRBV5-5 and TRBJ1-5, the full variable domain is DAGVTQSPTHLIKTRGQQVTLRCSPISGHKSVSWYQQVLGQGPQFIFQYYEKEERGRGNFPDRFSARQFPNYSSELNVNALLLGDSALYLCASSLDWSPVNQPQHFGDGTRLSIL.

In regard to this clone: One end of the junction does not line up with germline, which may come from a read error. In DNA, the CDR3 is TGTGCTAGCAGCTTAGGTGGACGGGAATTACAAGAGACCCAGTACTTC. It yields the protein CASSLGGRELQETQYF. The J gene is TRBJ2-5, the V gene TRBV7-7; D is possibly TRBD2 (5 bases). Germline assignment: CDR1 SSHAT and CDR2 FNYEAQ (reference sequence). The CDR3 sequence is 16 residues long.

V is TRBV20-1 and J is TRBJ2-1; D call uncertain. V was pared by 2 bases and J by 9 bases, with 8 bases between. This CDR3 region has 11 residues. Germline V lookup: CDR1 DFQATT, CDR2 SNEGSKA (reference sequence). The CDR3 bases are TGCAGTGCTAGATCCAGCGTTGAGCAGTTCTTC. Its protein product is CSARSSVEQFF.

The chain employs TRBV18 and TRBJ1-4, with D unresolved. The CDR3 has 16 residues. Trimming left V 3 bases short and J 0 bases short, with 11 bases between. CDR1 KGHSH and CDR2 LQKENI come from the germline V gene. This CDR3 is CASSPVEFATNEKLFF. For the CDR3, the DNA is TGTGCCAGCTCACCTGTGGAGTTTGCAACTAATGAAAAACTGTTTTTT.

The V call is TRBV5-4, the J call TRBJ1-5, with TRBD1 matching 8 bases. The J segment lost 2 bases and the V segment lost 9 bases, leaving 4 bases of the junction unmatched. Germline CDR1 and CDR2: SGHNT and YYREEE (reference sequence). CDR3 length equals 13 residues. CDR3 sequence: CATGQGGNQPQHF. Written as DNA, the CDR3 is TGTGCCACCGGACAGGGCGGCAATCAGCCCCAGCATTTT.

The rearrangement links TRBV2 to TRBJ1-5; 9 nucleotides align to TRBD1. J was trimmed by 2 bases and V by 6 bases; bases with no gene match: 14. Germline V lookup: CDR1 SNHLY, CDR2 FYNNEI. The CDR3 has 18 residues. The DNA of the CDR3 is TGTGCCAGCAGGAAGACAGGGGGGTCCATATTGGGCAATCAGCCCCAGCATTTT. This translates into CASRKTGGSILGNQPQHF.

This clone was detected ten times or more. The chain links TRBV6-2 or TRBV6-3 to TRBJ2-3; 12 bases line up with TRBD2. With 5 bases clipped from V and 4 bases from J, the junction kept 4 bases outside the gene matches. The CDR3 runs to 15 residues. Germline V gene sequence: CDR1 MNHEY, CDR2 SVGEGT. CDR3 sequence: CASSALAGGADTQYF. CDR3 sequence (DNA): TGTGCCAGCAGTGCCCTAGCGGGAGGGGCAGATACGCAGTATTTT.

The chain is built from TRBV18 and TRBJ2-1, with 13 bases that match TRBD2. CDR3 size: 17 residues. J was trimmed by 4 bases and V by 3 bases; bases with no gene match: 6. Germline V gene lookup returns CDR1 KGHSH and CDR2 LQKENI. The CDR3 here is CASSPKGLAGAYNEQFF. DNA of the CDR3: TGTGCCAGCTCACCGAAAGGACTAGCGGGAGCGTACAATGAGCAGTTCTTC.